The rows below give T cell receptor beta chains drawn from one sample of a study of blood T cell repertoires in COVID-19. The table came from immunoSEQ multiplex PCR; TCRdb's copy has only in-frame clones and leaves some out. The sample comprises a few hundred thousand clones, approximately 89% of which are singletons, and 1.7% rests with the top ten. Sequencing was carried out using PBMCs or T cells enriched from blood (not recorded which). The receptors were sampled from a woman in her twenties or thirties who had recovered from COVID-19. Each CDR3 is given with its conserved first and last residue. D genes are given only for firm matches. Size values are once, few and many counts, or a class for expanded clones, and some rows have none.

v_call	j_call	d_call	clone_size	cdr3_nt	cdr3_aa
TRBV7-9	TRBJ1-1	TRBD1	NA	TGTGCCAGCAGCCTACAGGGACAGGGGCCCCTCAGGGCTTTCTTT	CASSLQGQGPLRAFF
TRBV4-2	TRBJ2-7	TRBD2	NA	TGTGCCAGCAGCCAGGGAGGGAACTCCTACGAGCAGTACTTC	CASSQGGNSYEQYF
TRBV5-1	TRBJ2-2	TRBD2	NA	TGCGCCAGCAGCTCTCCGACTAGCGGGAAAGGTACCGGGGAGCTGTTTTTT	CASSSPTSGKGTGELFF
TRBV4-3	TRBJ1-6	NA	NA	TGCGCCAGCAGCCCTAGTGGAGGGTATAATTCACCCCTCCACTTT	CASSPSGGYNSPLHF
TRBV7-9	TRBJ1-1	TRBD1	NA	TGTGCCAGCAGCTTTGGGACAGGGTATAACACTGAAGCTTTCTTT	CASSFGTGYNTEAFF
TRBV5-4	TRBJ1-2	TRBD1	NA	TGTGCCAGCAGCCTCCCGGACAGGTATGGCTACACCTTC	CASSLPDRYGYTF
TRBV12-3/TRBV12-4	TRBJ1-1	NA	few	TGTGCCAGCCGCTTCGGACAGATCAGTGGAGCTTTCTTT	CASRFGQISGAFF
TRBV11-2	TRBJ2-3	TRBD1	NA	TGTGCCAGCAGCTTAGCGGACAGGTGGGCAGATACGCAGTATTTT	CASSLADRWADTQYF
TRBV7-7	TRBJ2-2	TRBD2	NA	TGTGCCAGCAGCCCGTCCGGGACTAGCGGGAGAGGTTACACCGGGGAGCTGTTTTTT	CASSPSGTSGRGYTGELFF
TRBV5-4	TRBJ1-5	NA	NA	TGTGCCAGCAGCTTGTACCCACAGTCCAATCAGCCCCAGCATTTT	CASSLYPQSNQPQHF
TRBV7-3	TRBJ1-1	NA	NA	TGTGCCAGCAGCTTATCCCAGGGGACGAACACTGAAGCTTTCTTT	CASSLSQGTNTEAFF
TRBV9	TRBJ1-4	NA	NA	TGTGCCAGCAGCCCTGTCGGGGGGAATGAAAAACTGTTTTTT	CASSPVGGNEKLFF
TRBV12-3/TRBV12-4	TRBJ1-5	NA	NA	TGTGCCAGCAGTTTTTGGAGTCAGCCCCAGCATTTT	CASSFWSQPQHF
TRBV7-6	TRBJ1-1	TRBD1	NA	TGTGCCAGCAGCCCTAGGACAGGGTGGACTGAAGCTTTCTTT	CASSPRTGWTEAFF
TRBV5-1	TRBJ2-1	NA	NA	TGCGCCAGCAGCTTAGGAGTAGCCTCCTACAATGAGCAGTTCTTC	CASSLGVASYNEQFF
TRBV5-5	TRBJ2-3	TRBD2	NA	TGTGCCAGCAGCTTGGATCTAGCGGATGTCGATACGCAGTATTTT	CASSLDLADVDTQYF
TRBV12-3/TRBV12-4	TRBJ2-7	NA	NA	TGTGCCAGCAGAGCTTCCTACGAGCAGTACTTC	CASRASYEQYF
TRBV7-2	TRBJ1-1	TRBD1	NA	TGTGCCAGCAGCTTAGGGCCCGACAGGGTCTTGGGGAATAGCTTT	CASSLGPDRVLGNSF
TRBV7-9	TRBJ1-1	NA	NA	TGTGCCAGCAGCCCCCGGCGGGGTTGGGAAGCTTTCTTT	CASSPRRGWEAFF
TRBV11-2	TRBJ2-6	TRBD2	NA	TGTGCCAGCAGCTTTAGGGGGACTAGCGGGAGTCCTGGGGCCAACGTCCTGACTTTC	CASSFRGTSGSPGANVLTF
TRBV30	TRBJ2-2	NA	NA	TGTGCCTGGGGACGTTCGAACACCGGGGAGCTGTTTTTT	CAWGRSNTGELFF
TRBV20-1	TRBJ2-5	TRBD1	NA	TGCAGTGCCAGGGGGCAAGAGACCCAGTACTTC	CSARGQETQYF
TRBV28	TRBJ1-3	NA	NA	TGTGCCAGCAGGTGGGGCGGTCGCTCTGGAAACACCATATATTTT	CASRWGGRSGNTIYF